These 32 T cell receptor beta chains share one sample of origin, sequenced in a study of cytomegalovirus exposure and HLA in healthy donors. Assay used: immunoSEQ multiplex PCR; TCRdb lists only in-frame clones, some missing. Of roughly 200,000 clones listed, about 81% are singletons. Sequenced input: PBMCs. These receptors originate from a woman aged 25 to 39 in good health and CMV-seronegative.

The J gene is TRBJ2-7, the V gene TRBV18; 7 nucleotides line up with TRBD1. J lost 6 bases, V lost 0 bases, and 8 bases had no gene match. Germline CDR1 reads KGHSH; CDR2 reads LQKENI. The CDR3 covers 15 residues. CDR3 nucleotide sequence: TGTGCCAGCTCACCACCGGACAGGAATAAAGGCGAGCAGTACTTC. Residues: CASSPPDRNKGEQYF.

V usage is TRBV7-3 and J usage is TRBJ2-3; 9 positions agree with TRBD2. The CDR3 length is 14 residues. Germline V gene lookup returns CDR1 SGHTA and CDR2 FQGTGA. J was trimmed by 8 bases and V by 2 bases; bases with no gene match: 5. DNA of the CDR3: TGTGCCAGCAGCTTAGGGGTAGCGGGGGTTACGCAGTATTTT. Encoded protein: CASSLGVAGVTQYF.

This clone was recorded once. This chain links TRBV6-1 with TRBJ1-2; 7 nucleotides align to TRBD1. The germline V gene has CDR1 MNHNS and CDR2 SASEGT. Trimming removed 5 bases from V and 4 bases from J; junction bases left unmatched: 10. This CDR3 has 15 residues. CDR3 in amino acids: CASSLGTVGGYGYTF. CDR3 bases: TGTGCCAGCAGTTTGGGGACAGTGGGGGGCTATGGCTACACCTTC.

The chain recombines TRBV4-1 with TRBJ2-7; 8 positions agree with TRBD1. The CDR3 extends over 16 amino acids. Germline V gene sequence: CDR1 MGHRA, CDR2 YSYEKL. V dropped 5 bases and J dropped 5; count of bases not matched to a gene: 14. CDR3 DNA: TGCGCCAGCAGCTTAAGACTCTGGACAGGGAGCCACGAGCAGTACTTC. Translation gives CASSLRLWTGSHEQYF.

The chain recombines TRBV5-1 with TRBJ1-2; 8 bases align to TRBD1. The CDR3 loop spans 14 amino acids. Per germline, CDR1 SGHRS and CDR2 YFSETQ. V dropped 3 bases and J dropped 0; count of bases not matched to a gene: 1. CDR3 sequence reads: CASSSTGANYGYTF. In nucleotides, the CDR3 is TGCGCCAGCAGCTCGACAGGGGCTAACTATGGCTACACCTTC.

This clone was seen a single time. This chain links TRBV27 with TRBJ1-1; 9 bases line up with TRBD1. There are 12 residues in the CDR3. V shed 5 bases, J shed 6 bases, and the junction held 1 base outside the gene matches. Germline V gives CDR1 MNHEY, CDR2 SMNVEV (reference sequence). The chain's CDR3 is CASSRTGAEAFF. CDR3 in DNA: TGTGCCAGCAGTCGGACAGGGGCTGAAGCTTTCTTT.

V usage is TRBV5-4 and J usage is TRBJ1-2; maybe TRBD1 (6 bases). CDR3 length: 13 amino acids. Germline V gene lookup returns CDR1 SGHNT and CDR2 YYREEE (reference sequence). Trimming removed 4 bases from V and 1 base from J, with 8 bases in between. The CDR3 sequence is CASSPDSNYGYTF. The CDR3 coding sequence is TGTGCCAGCAGCCCGGACAGTAACTATGGCTACACCTTC.

This sequence joins TRBV19 and TRBJ2-4; possibly TRBD1 for D (7 bases). Trimming removed 7 bases at V and 3 bases at J, with 31 bases between. CDR1 is LNHDA, CDR2 SQIVND, per germline (reference sequence). This CDR3 has 20 amino acids. The CDR3 here is CASTHRRQGGRFSDKNIQYF. For the CDR3, the DNA is TGTGCCAGTACTCATCGCCGGCAGGGGGGAAGATTTAGCGACAAAAACATTCAGTACTTC.

The rearrangement links TRBV6-1 to TRBJ2-7; TRBD2 matches at 11 bases. Trimming took 11 bases from V and 6 from J; bases not matched to a gene: 12. The V gene's germline CDR1 is MNHNS and CDR2 SASEGT. The CDR3 extends over 14 amino acids. CDR3 DNA: TGTGCCGGCACTAGCGGGAGTTGGGGGGGCGAGCAGTACTTC. It encodes CAGTSGSWGGEQYF.

The chain combines TRBV11-1 with TRBJ2-7, with D perhaps TRBD2 (6 bases). CDR3 size: 14 residues. The V gene lost 3 bases and the J gene lost 6 bases, with 15 bases spanning the gap. Germline values: CDR1 SGHAT, CDR2 FQDESV (reference sequence). CDR3 in DNA: TGTGCCAGCAGCTTCCCCGCAGGGAGGAGCGAGCAGTACTTC. It translates to CASSFPAGRSEQYF. Variable domain in full (rest from reference TRBV11-1 and TRBJ2-7): EAEVAQSPRYKITEKSQAVAFWCDPISGHATLYWYRQILGQGPELLVQFQDESVVDDSQLPKDRFSAERLKGVDSTLKIQPAELGDSAMYLCASSFPAGRSEQYFGPGTRLTVT.

This clone occurred once. The chain uses TRBV2 and TRBJ1-1; a possible D gene is TRBD1 (6 bases). The germline V gene has CDR1 SNHLY and CDR2 FYNNEI. There are 13 residues in the CDR3. Trimming removed 8 bases at V and 5 bases at J, with 15 bases between. CDR3 DNA sequence: TGTGCCAGCGTTACAGGGTGGGGGACTGAAGCTTTCTTT. Amino acid sequence: CASVTGWGTEAFF.

This chain joins TRBV28 and TRBJ2-3, with 11 bases identical to TRBD2. The ends lost 5 bases at V and 3 bases at J; junction bases unmatched: 7. This CDR3 contains 16 residues. The germline gives CDR1 MDHEN, CDR2 SYDVKM. CDR3 bases: TGTGCCAGCAGTGCTGGTAGCGGGGGGGTGACAGATACGCAGTATTTT. Translating it yields CASSAGSGGVTDTQYF.

The genes are TRBV6-5 and TRBJ1-3, with a weak D call TRBD1 (5 bases). From germline, CDR1 is MNHEY and CDR2 SVGAGI. The germline V and J ends were trimmed by 0 bases and 0 bases, with 9 bases remaining between them. The CDR3 length is 16 residues. The CDR3 DNA reads TGTGCCAGCAGTTACTCGCGACAGAGCTCTGGAAACACCATATATTTT. It yields the protein CASSYSRQSSGNTIYF.

This clone was detected only a few times. The CDR3 reads CATSRTQGYEQYF. The DNA of the CDR3 is TGTGCCACCAGCAGAACCCAGGGGTACGAGCAGTACTTC. The rearrangement uses TRBV15 and TRBJ2-7, with D possibly TRBD1 on 6 matching bases. The CDR3 runs 13 residues. The V end lost 2 bases, the J end lost 4 bases, and 9 bases lay between the germline ends. Germline assignment: CDR1 LNHNV and CDR2 YYDKDF (reference sequence).

Note on this clone: This sample also contains other DNA sequences that code for the same CDR3. The V gene is TRBV5-1, the J gene TRBJ2-5; D is undetermined. With 2 bases removed from V and 2 bases from J, the gap between germline ends came to 4 bases. The CDR3 spans 12 residues. Per germline, CDR1 SGHRS and CDR2 YFSETQ. The CDR3, as DNA: TGCGCCAGCAGCTTCAGGCAAGAGACCCAGTACTTC. Translation: CASSFRQETQYF.

V usage is TRBV29-1 and J usage is TRBJ2-1; D perhaps matches TRBD1 (6 bases). Germline V CDR1 and CDR2: SQVTM, ANQGSEA. CDR3 length: 13 amino acids. V gave up 2 bases and J gave up 9 bases, with 14 bases separating them. The CDR3 protein is CSVEILGGGEQFF. CDR3 nucleotide sequence: TGCAGCGTTGAAATTCTAGGGGGTGGTGAGCAGTTCTTC.

On this clone itself: At one end, the junction sequence differs from germline, possibly due to a read error. This chain joins TRBV6-1 and TRBJ1-1; the match to TRBD1 covers 7 bases. Germline V gene lookup returns CDR1 MNHNS and CDR2 SASEGT. The length of the CDR3 is 16 residues. CDR3 protein: CASIEHLRQGGTEAFF. The DNA for the CDR3 is TGTGCCAGCATTGAACATCTAAGACAGGGAGGCACTGAAGCTTTCTTT.

Turning to this clone: The sample holds other DNA sequences that translate to the same CDR3. V gene TRBV18 combines with J gene TRBJ1-2, with a possible D match to TRBD1 (6 bases). This CDR3 has 13 amino acids. Trimming took 2 bases from V and 4 from J, leaving 8 bases between them. The V gene's germline CDR1 is KGHSH and CDR2 LQKENI. CDR3 sequence: CASSPDRSYGYTF. CDR3 sequence (DNA): TGTGCCAGCTCACCAGACAGGTCCTATGGCTACACCTTC.

The gene calls are TRBV27 and TRBJ2-3; TRBD1 is a possible D gene (6 bases). Trimming removed 7 bases at V and 6 bases at J, with 20 bases between. The CDR3 consists of 15 residues. Germline CDR1 and CDR2: MNHEY and SMNVEV (reference sequence). CDR3 bases: TGTGCCAGCATTCCACTGCTGGGGGCGCCCGATACGCAGTATTTT. This gives the protein CASIPLLGAPDTQYF.

V and J are TRBV9 and TRBJ2-1; 10 nucleotides align to TRBD2. J gave up 7 bases and V 0 bases, and 4 bases lay outside the gene matches. This CDR3 has 15 residues. Germline CDR1 SGDLS, CDR2 YYNGEE. The CDR3 is CASSVVASGSNEQFF. The CDR3 DNA reads TGTGCCAGCAGCGTAGTGGCTAGCGGGAGTAATGAGCAGTTCTTC.

The CDR3: CASSQDRANQPQHF. In DNA, the CDR3 is TGTGCCAGCTCCCAGGACAGGGCGAATCAGCCCCAGCATTTT. V and J are TRBV18 and TRBJ1-5; 8 nucleotides match TRBD1. This CDR3 has 14 amino acids. Germline V gene sequence: CDR1 KGHSH, CDR2 LQKENI. V was pared by 6 bases and J by 4 bases, with 5 bases of the junction left unmatched.

This rearrangement joins TRBV19 to TRBJ1-5, with a weak D call TRBD1 (6 bases). Germline V gives CDR1 LNHDA, CDR2 SQIVND (reference sequence). Trimming cost V 1 base and J 1 base, with 8 bases left between them. This CDR3 region has 15 residues. CDR3: CASSIVGQSNQPQHF. In nucleotides, the CDR3 is TGTGCCAGTAGTATAGTAGGACAGAGCAATCAGCCCCAGCATTTT.

The chain combines TRBV2 with TRBJ1-3, with TRBD1 matching 7 bases. This CDR3 is built from 16 residues. The V segment lost 6 bases and the J segment 6 bases; nucleotides outside the gene matches: 14. Germline V lookup: CDR1 SNHLY, CDR2 FYNNEI. CDR3 sequence (DNA): TGTGCCAGCAGGCCGGCGACAGGGTATTTTGCAAACACCATATATTTT. Translating it yields CASRPATGYFANTIYF.

This clone was observed once. Because the CDR3 is missing its conserved closing phenylalanine or tryptophan, this is likely a read error. The rearrangement uses TRBV6-1 and TRBJ1-2; D possibly corresponds to TRBD1 (5 bases). The CDR3 covers 13 residues. The V gene's germline CDR1 is MNHNS and CDR2 SASEGT. Trimming removed 7 bases at V and 8 bases at J, with 17 bases between. DNA for the CDR3: TGTGCCAGCACTACCGGAGGGGAGAGAGGCTACACCCTC. Translation gives CASTTGGERGYTL.

The J gene is TRBJ1-2, the V gene TRBV12-5; D gene ambiguous. This CDR3 has 15 residues. Germline V gene sequence: CDR1 LGHNT, CDR2 FRNRAP. Deletions cut 0 bases from V and 5 bases from J, with 13 bases between. The CDR3 here is CASGLVHPGEYGYTF. The CDR3 DNA follows: TGTGCTAGTGGTTTGGTTCACCCTGGGGAGTATGGCTACACCTTC.

V usage is TRBV19 and J usage is TRBJ1-1, with D perhaps matching TRBD1 (5 bases). V shed 10 bases and J shed 0 bases, with 18 bases lying between them. Germline CDR1 and CDR2: LNHDA and SQIVND (reference sequence). CDR3 size: 15 residues. The CDR3 loop reads CATLRDGHLNTEAFF. The CDR3 nucleotides read TGTGCCACCCTGCGGGACGGCCACTTGAACACTGAAGCTTTCTTT.

The chain has TRBV25-1 and TRBJ2-7, with D unresolved. The CDR3 sequence is 13 residues long. With 3 bases removed from V and 3 bases from J, the gap between germline ends came to 9 bases. Per the germline V gene, CDR1 is MGHDK and CDR2 is SYGVNS. CDR3 bases: TGTGCCAGCAGTGACGAGGCGTACTACGAGCAGTACTTC. Its translation is CASSDEAYYEQYF.

The genes are TRBV29-1 and TRBJ2-5; D remains unclear. Trimming pared 3 bases from V and 5 bases from J, leaving 16 bases between. CDR1 and CDR2 from the germline V gene are SQVTM and ANQGSEA. The CDR3 has 14 residues. CDR3: CSVDPIEKWETQYF. The DNA for the CDR3 is TGCAGCGTTGATCCGATCGAGAAGTGGGAGACCCAGTACTTC.

The sample holds a few counts of this clone. The rearrangement links TRBV7-9 to TRBJ2-7; 9 nucleotides line up with TRBD1. The germline gives CDR1 SEHNR, CDR2 FQNEAQ (reference sequence). The CDR3 runs to 16 residues. V lost 5 bases, J lost 3 bases, and 11 bases stayed unmatched. The CDR3: CASSPKPGTGRYEQYF. The CDR3 nucleotides read TGTGCCAGCAGCCCTAAACCCGGGACAGGGCGCTACGAGCAGTACTTC.

This sequence joins TRBV19 and TRBJ2-7, with D unclear. Germline V gene lookup returns CDR1 LNHDA and CDR2 SQIVND (reference sequence). This CDR3 comprises 15 residues. V lost 1 base, J lost 0 bases, and 10 bases lay in between. CDR3 sequence (DNA): TGTGCCAGTAGTATAGCCCTCGCGAACTCCTACGAGCAGTACTTC. Translating gives CASSIALANSYEQYF.

This chain connects TRBV7-6 to TRBJ2-5; 7 bases match TRBD2. After removal of 0 bases from V and 1 base from J, the junction contained 2 bases not matched to a gene. This CDR3 is 15 amino acids long. Germline V lookup: CDR1 SGHVS, CDR2 FNYEAQ. Here the CDR3 reads CASSLAASGQETQYF. The CDR3 DNA follows: TGTGCCAGCAGCTTAGCTGCTAGCGGCCAAGAGACCCAGTACTTC.

The chain links TRBV7-6 to TRBJ2-7, with 7 bases matching TRBD1. From germline, CDR1 is SGHVS and CDR2 FNYEAQ. The CDR3 loop spans 17 amino acids. Trimming took 3 bases from V and 5 from J; bases not matched to a gene: 16. The CDR3 nucleotides read TGTGCCAGCAGCTTTGTTCCCGAAGACAGGGTGCGCCACGAGCAGTACTTC. Encoded protein: CASSFVPEDRVRHEQYF.